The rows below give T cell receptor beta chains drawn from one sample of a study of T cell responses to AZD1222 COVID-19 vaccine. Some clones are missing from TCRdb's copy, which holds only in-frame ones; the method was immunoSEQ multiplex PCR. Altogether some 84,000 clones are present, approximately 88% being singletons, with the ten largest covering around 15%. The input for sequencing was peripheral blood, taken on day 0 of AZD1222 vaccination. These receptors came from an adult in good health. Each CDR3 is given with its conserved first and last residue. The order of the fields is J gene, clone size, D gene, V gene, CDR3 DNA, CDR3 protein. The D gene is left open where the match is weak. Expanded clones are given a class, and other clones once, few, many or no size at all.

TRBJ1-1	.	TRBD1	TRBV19	TGTGCCAGTAGTATAGGGACAGGGTTCGTCTCAGGGAACACTGAAGCTTTCTTT	CASSIGTGFVSGNTEAFF
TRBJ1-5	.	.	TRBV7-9	TGTGCCAGCAGCTCTTTGGGGGGGAATCAGCCCCAGCATTTT	CASSSLGGNQPQHF
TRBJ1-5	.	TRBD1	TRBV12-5	TGTGCTAGTGGTTTGGTCTCGACAGGGAAGGTCAATCAGCCCCAGCATTTT	CASGLVSTGKVNQPQHF
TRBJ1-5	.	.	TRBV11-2	TGTGCCAGCAGCCCAGCCCCGGCAGGGAGGAATCAGCCCCAGCATTTT	CASSPAPAGRNQPQHF
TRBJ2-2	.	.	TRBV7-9	TGTGCCAGCAGCCCAGCAGGGTTCGGGGAGCTGTTTTTT	CASSPAGFGELFF
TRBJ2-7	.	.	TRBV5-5	TGTGCCAGCAGCTATCAAGGGCAATACTCCTACGAGCAGTACTTC	CASSYQGQYSYEQYF
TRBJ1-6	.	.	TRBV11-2	TGTGCCAGCAGCTTCGGGGAATCACCCCTCCACTTT	CASSFGESPLHF
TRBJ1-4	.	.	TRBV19	TGTGCCAGCAACGGGGGGCGTTTAGAAAAACTGTTTTTT	CASNGGRLEKLFF
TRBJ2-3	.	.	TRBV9	TGTGCCAGCAGCGCCTCCGGAGGGGGGCACACCACAGATACGCAGTATTTT	CASSASGGGHTTDTQYF
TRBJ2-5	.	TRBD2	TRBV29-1	TGCAGCGTTGGAGGAGCGGGAGGAGGGGCGGGTCAAGAGACCCAGTACTTC	CSVGGAGGGAGQETQYF
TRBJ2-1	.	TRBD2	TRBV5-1	TGCGCCAGCAGCTTGGAAATTAGCGGGAGGGAAGAGCAGTTCTTC	CASSLEISGREEQFF
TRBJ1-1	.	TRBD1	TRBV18	TGTGCCAGCTCACCCCACCCAGGGGGACCCTGGGATGAAGCTTTCTTT	CASSPHPGGPWDEAFF
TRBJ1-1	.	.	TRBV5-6	TGTGCCAGCAGCCTGCAAGTGTCCGAAAGTGAAGCTTTCTTT	CASSLQVSESEAFF
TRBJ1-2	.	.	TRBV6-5	TGTGCCAGCAGTAAACGGAGAGGGACAAACTCTGGCTACACCTTC	CASSKRRGTNSGYTF
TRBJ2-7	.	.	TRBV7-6	TGTGCCAGCAGCCCAATAACTGGCTCCTACGAGCAGTACTTC	CASSPITGSYEQYF
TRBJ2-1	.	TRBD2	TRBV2	TGTGCCAGCAGTGGGGGGACTAGCGGGAGTATTAGACAGTTCTTC	CASSGGTSGSIRQFF
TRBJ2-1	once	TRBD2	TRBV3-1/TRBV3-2	TGTGCCAGCAGCCCTCGTCTAGCGGCCGACTCCTACAATGAGCAGTTCTTC	CASSPRLAADSYNEQFF
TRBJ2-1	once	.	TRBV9	TGTGCCAGCAGCGTAGCAGGGGTCTACAATGAGCAGTTCTTC	CASSVAGVYNEQFF
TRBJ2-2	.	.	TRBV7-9	TGTGCCACACTACACTCGAACACCGGGGAGCTGTTTTTT	CATLHSNTGELFF
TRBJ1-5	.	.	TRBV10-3	TGTGCCACCAGGGAGGGACCTAGCAATCAGCCCCAGCATTTT	CATREGPSNQPQHF
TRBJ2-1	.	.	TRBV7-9	TGTGCCAGCAGCTCAAATTCCGGGAGCAATACGGAGCAGTTCTTC	CASSSNSGSNTEQFF
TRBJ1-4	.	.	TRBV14	TGTGCCAGCAGCCAATTGGGCGCAGGAACTAATGAAAAACTGTTTTTT	CASSQLGAGTNEKLFF
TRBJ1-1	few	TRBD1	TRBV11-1	TGTGCCAGCAGCCCCGGGAAGGGGGCATTTACTGAAGCTTTCTTT	CASSPGKGAFTEAFF
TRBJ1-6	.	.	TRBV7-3	TGTGCCAGCAGCTCTCAGGGAGGAGTCGATAATTCACCCCTCCACTTT	CASSSQGGVDNSPLHF
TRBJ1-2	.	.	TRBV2	TGTGCCAGCAGTGAATGGGCGGGGGACATTGATGGCTACACCTTC	CASSEWAGDIDGYTF
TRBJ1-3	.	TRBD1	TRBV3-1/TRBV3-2	TGTGCCAGCAGCCTCGGACAGGCCTCCTCTGGAAACACCATATATTTT	CASSLGQASSGNTIYF
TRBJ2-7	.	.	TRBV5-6	TGTGCCAGCAGCTTGAGTGGGACCTACGAGCAGTACTTC	CASSLSGTYEQYF
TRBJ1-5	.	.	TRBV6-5	TGTGCCAGCAGTTCGCGGGGTCAGGATCAGCCCCAGCATTTT	CASSSRGQDQPQHF
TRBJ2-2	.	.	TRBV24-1	TGTGCCACCAGTTCTGACACTAACACCGGGGAGCTGTTTTTT	CATSSDTNTGELFF
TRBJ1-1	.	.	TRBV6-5	TGTGCCAGCACTCGCCCGGGCACCACTGAAGCTTTCTTT	CASTRPGTTEAFF
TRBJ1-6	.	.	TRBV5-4	TGTGCCAGCAGCTTGGAAGGAAATTCACCCCTCCACTTT	CASSLEGNSPLHF
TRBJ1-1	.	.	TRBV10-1	TGCGCCAGCAGTGAGTCAGGGCAGTATGAAGCTTTCTTT	CASSESGQYEAFF
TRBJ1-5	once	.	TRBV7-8	TGTGCCAGCAGCTTAGTCGAGACAAGTCAGCCCCAGCATTTT	CASSLVETSQPQHF
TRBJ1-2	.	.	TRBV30	TGTGCCTGGAGTTTAGGAGGGCGAAACTATGGCTACACCTTC	CAWSLGGRNYGYTF
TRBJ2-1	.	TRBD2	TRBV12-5	TGTGCTAGTGGTCACTCAGAGCGGGGGCCGGGATTGACATCCTACAATGAGCAGTTCTTC	CASGHSERGPGLTSYNEQFF
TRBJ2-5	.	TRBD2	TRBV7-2	TGTGCCAGCAGCAAGAGACTAGCGGAGAGGCAAGAGACCCAGTACTTC	CASSKRLAERQETQYF